These 10 T cell receptor beta chains were sequenced from one sample in a study of CD8 T cells in ankylosing spondylitis. Findings and caveats of the study: About 8 highly homologous variants made up a TCR beta motif, and this motif appeared characteristic of ankylosing spondylitis blood.

A single record per CDR3 protein comes from TCRdb applying MiXCR to the 5' RACE reads. The data hold approximately 540,000 distinct CDR3 sequences, with about an eighth observed a single time. Antigens for these TCRs are unknown. Sequenced: blood, either unsorted or a sorted T cell fraction (not recorded which). The source is a male donor with ankylosing spondylitis.

This clonotype turned up a few times. This chain connects TRBV7-8 to TRBJ2-2; TRBD2 matches at 11 bases. This CDR3 comprises 18 residues. CDR1 is SGHVS, CDR2 FQNEAQ, per germline. Trimming took 7 bases from V and 0 from J; bases not matched to a gene: 10. The CDR3: CASTSGTSGSSNTGELFF. DNA for the CDR3: TGTGCCAGCACGTCCGGGACTAGCGGATCATCGAACACCGGGGAGCTGTTTTTT. The full variable domain, its missing parts supplied by reference TRBV7-8 and TRBJ2-2, is GAGVSQSPRYKVAKRGQDVALRCDPISGHVSLFWYQQALGQGPEFLTYFQNEAQLDKSGLPSDRFFAERPEGSVSTLKIQRTQQEDSAVYLCASTSGTSGSSNTGELFFGEGSRLTVL.

This clonotype came up a few times. The chain has TRBV7-6 and TRBJ2-1; 9 nucleotides match TRBD2. Germline assignment: CDR1 SGHVS and CDR2 FNYEAQ. J gave up 7 bases and V 1 base, and 8 bases lay outside the gene matches. This CDR3 is 16 amino acids long. The DNA of the CDR3 is TGTGCCAGCAGCTTAGGCGGTAGCGGGAGTTGGAATGAGCAGTTCTTC. Its translation is CASSLGGSGSWNEQFF.

This clonotype was detected ten times or more. V is TRBV7-8 and J is TRBJ1-6; D is undetermined. V was cut by 4 bases and J by 12 bases, with 13 bases left in between. Germline V gives CDR1 SGHVS, CDR2 FQNEAQ. The CDR3 length is 13 residues. CDR3 sequence (DNA): TGTGCCAGCAGCTCAAACGATCGAGGACCCCTCCACTTT. Protein: CASSSNDRGPLHF.

This CDR3 reads CAFGTALTRGYNEQFF. The CDR3 bases are TGTGCCTTCGGGACAGCCTTGACGCGGGGCTACAATGAGCAGTTCTTC. This chain connects TRBV30 to TRBJ2-1, with TRBD1 as a possible D gene (7 bases). The CDR3 has 16 residues. Germline V CDR1 and CDR2: GTSNPN, SVGIG (reference sequence). Trimming removed 7 bases from V and 3 bases from J, with 22 bases in between.

The chain recombines TRBV7-2 with TRBJ2-2; D is unclear. The CDR3 length is 16 residues. In germline, CDR1 is SGHTA, CDR2 FQGNSA. The germline V and J ends were trimmed by 3 bases and 0 bases, with 11 bases remaining between them. DNA for the CDR3: TGTGCCAGCAGCTTGGAAGGTGGCGCGAACACCGGGGAGCTGTTTTTT. Residues: CASSLEGGANTGELFF.

A few counts support this clonotype. The genes are TRBV29-1 and TRBJ2-2; D is unresolved. CDR1 and CDR2 from the germline V gene are SQVTM and ANQGSEA. The length of the CDR3 is 13 residues. Trimming pared 4 bases from V and 1 base from J, leaving 7 bases between. The CDR3 DNA sequence: TGCAGCGTTGTGGCAGGGAACACCGGGGAGCTGTTTTTT. Protein product: CSVVAGNTGELFF.

The CDR3 loop is CATSDPLGTEGTVEQFF. The CDR3 region has the DNA TGTGCCACCAGTGACCCGCTAGGGACAGAGGGTACGGTTGAGCAGTTCTTC. The chain has TRBV24-1 and TRBJ2-1; 7 bases align to TRBD1. Germline CDR1 reads KGHDR; CDR2 reads SFDVKD. The CDR3 has 17 residues. The J segment lost 9 bases and the V segment lost 4 bases, leaving 17 bases of the junction unmatched.

This clonotype was recorded a few times. The chain carries TRBV19 and TRBJ2-1; 8 nucleotides align to TRBD2. This CDR3 has 14 residues. Trimming took 5 bases from V and 5 from J; bases not matched to a gene: 5. The V gene's germline CDR1 is LNHDA and CDR2 SQIVND (reference sequence). The CDR3 coding sequence is TGTGCCAGTAGTCGGAGCGGGAGTCACAATGAGCAGTTCTTC. Amino acids: CASSRSGSHNEQFF.

This rearrangement joins TRBV19 to TRBJ2-5, with D perhaps matching TRBD1 (6 bases). Trimming took off 3 bases at V and 7 bases at J, with 15 bases between the two ends. Germline CDR1 and CDR2: LNHDA and SQIVND (reference sequence). CDR3 size: 14 residues. The CDR3 here is CASSIRGEGGTQYF. The CDR3 nucleotides are TGTGCCAGTAGTATCCGAGGGGAAGGGGGGACCCAGTACTTC.

This clonotype was counted between two and nine times. This sequence joins TRBV5-5 and TRBJ2-7, with D possibly TRBD1 on 6 matching bases. The CDR3 sequence is 15 residues long. Germline V gene sequence: CDR1 SGHKS, CDR2 YYEKEE (reference sequence). With 0 bases removed from V and 0 bases from J, the gap between germline ends came to 10 bases. This CDR3 is CASSLGGRGSYEQYF. The CDR3 DNA reads TGTGCCAGCAGCTTGGGGGGGCGAGGCTCCTACGAGCAGTACTTC. Filled out from reference TRBV5-5 and TRBJ2-7, the complete variable domain reads DAGVTQSPTHLIKTRGQQVTLRCSPISGHKSVSWYQQVLGQGPQFIFQYYEKEERGRGNFPDRFSARQFPNYSSELNVNALLLGDSALYLCASSLGGRGSYEQYFGPGTRLTVT.